The present entry profiles one TCR beta chain with its context. Its antigen is undetermined. A read error may account for a junction end that differs from germline. In germline, CDR1 is SSHAT, CDR2 FNYEAQ (reference sequence). CDR3 size: 15 residues. TCRdb's table, derived via immunoSEQ multiplex PCR, lists solely in-frame clones and lacks some. The table lists around 110,000 clones, 85% to 95% of them singletons. The data derive from a study of T cell responses to AZD1222 COVID-19 vaccine. About the research overall: Whether given at about 4 or about 12 weeks, second doses were pooled. General observations from the study: Researchers report vaccine-associated CD4 TCRs spanning spike, with dominance at 160-218 and 743-854. Reports say nearly half of spike-specific TCRs go after unmutated variant regions. Repertoire collection took place solely once the T cell response had peaked.

This material consisted of peripheral blood, taken on day 0 of AZD1222 vaccination. The rearrangement joins TRBV7-7 to TRBJ2-1, with 13 positions matching TRBD2. The TCR comes from an adult in good health. The CDR3 coding sequence is TGTGCTAGCAGCTTAGGACTAGCGGGAGTTGATGAGCAGTTCTTC. Translation gives CASSLGLAGVDEQFF. Using reference TRBV7-7 and TRBJ2-1 for the parts outside the CDR3, the full variable domain is GAGVSQSPRYKVTKRGQDVTLRCDPISSHATLYWYQQALGQGPEFLTYFNYEAQPDKSGLPSDRFSAERPEGSISTLTIQRTEQRDSAMYRCASSLGLAGVDEQFFGPGTRLTVL.